The TCR beta chain described here comes from a study of shared clonotypes between healthy human individuals (dated by TCRdb to between 2020 and 2021). Regarding the research as a whole: The cohort comprised a couple of women and three men aged 18 to 49 years. The study deeply sequenced blood TCR repertoires of five healthy adults to estimate repertoire size and the extent of clonotype sharing between individuals. Per donor, leukapheresis produced somewhere between about 0.85 and 10 billion PBMCs. Different laboratories and diverse techniques were used to prepare libraries and sequence TCR repertoires, to increase sequencing depth and limit assay-specific biases. For each donor, CD4 naive and CD4 memory were each given three plates, CD8 naive was given two plates, and CD8 memory was given one plate. Study-level results and caveats: Because the study included only a small number of donors, the genetic and exposure-history diversity represented was limited. Compared with non-shared clonotypes, clonotypes shared by all four sorted-subset donors had higher generation probabilities. When a handful of donors were compared, the shared fraction of clonotypes was about 5.4% for naive CD4, 3.5% for naive CD8, more than 2% for memory CD4, and 0.35% to 0.4% for memory CD8. Rarefaction of sorted-subset datasets indicated incomplete sequencing despite the large sequencing depth. Sampling was restricted to blood, and TCR repertoires in tissue are likely to differ from TCR repertoires in blood. Pairwise subsampling led to the expectation that sequencing depth would affect the degree of clonotype sharing among donors. Naive subsets generally had larger estimated clonotype richness than memory subsets did.

The donors were healthy, HIV-negative adults with no recently reported acute infections or vaccinations. All donors were Caucasian adults living in Nashville, Tennessee, USA. CD4+ T cells were enriched by magnetic negative selection, after which naive cells were positively selected on CD45RA and the negative fraction was taken as the memory subset. Blood was obtained by leukapheresis, after which PBMCs were separated by Ficoll-Histopaque density gradient centrifugation and cryopreserved in liquid nitrogen vapor phase. Analytical flow cytometry was used to check the purity and quantity of each magnetically sorted T cell population. Each sorted fraction had its genomic DNA isolated and then quantified by UV absorbance on a Nanodrop 2000c. TCR CDR3 regions were amplified from genomic DNA by multiplex PCR using the deep immunoSEQ assay. Genomic DNA extracted from each cell subset was distributed evenly over all wells of several immunoSEQ 96-well plates, and each plate served as one replicate. For sorted subsets, each replicate PCR was loaded with roughly 190 ng genomic DNA, equivalent to 30,000 or so T cell genomes. Purified libraries were quantified with a Qubit 3.0 fluorometer, sized on a Bioanalyzer 2100, and re-quantified with the KAPA Library Quantification kit. Every immunoSEQ 96-well plate was sequenced on a separate single-read 150-cycle Illumina NextSeq 550 flow cell. Regarding the original processing steps: Because the immunoSEQ output held only junctional sequences and lacked quality scores, the filtering could not match the filtering applied to full-length reads. Sequences were annotated with PyIR, a Python wrapper for IgBLAST v1.9, and V/J genes and CDR3 were assigned using IMGT germline references. Reads with weak V/J assignments (E-value above 1e-6), missing CDR3, stop codons, out-of-frame junctions, or ambiguous translated residues were removed. V3J clonotypes were defined as sequences sharing the same inferred V gene, J gene, and CDR3 amino acid sequence. The percentage overlap between two repertoires was calculated by dividing the number of shared unique clonotypes by the size of the smaller repertoire. Three approaches were used to assess repertoire richness: RTK rarefaction, the Chao1 estimator, and Recon v2.1 estimates of unobserved clonotypes. Generation probabilities were computed with OLGA for all TCRbeta clonotypes obtained by the gDNA method from several donors. TCRdb took over this immuneACCESS table, retaining in-frame rearrangements with V and J assigned. Such tables are incomplete; in checked studies, under half of the missing clones stem from an unresolved V gene, and the remainder is unexplained. Clone size and the V and J calls come from that table; the DNA yielded D and trimming. The sample yields 550,000 to 800,000 clones; less than 85% were counted once. Together, the top ten hold approximately 1.8% of the sample.

As regards this clone: This receptor's antigen is unknown. Base qualities are not provided; no much larger clone lies one nucleotide away.

Sequencing used memory CD4+ T cells sorted from blood. The label giving this sample's cell subset or site can be read as: CD45RA-negative fraction. The sequence was obtained from a woman younger than 45 in good health.

The CDR3 region has the sequence CASSPSRPQHF. The DNA sequence reads TGTGCCAGCAGTCCCAGCCGGCCCCAGCATTTT. This receptor chain uses TRBV28 and TRBJ1-5, with the D segment identity uncertain. Trimming at the junction amounts to 5 bases on V and 9 bases on J, and the germline ends lie 8 bases apart. The CDR3, from cysteine to phenylalanine, totals 11 residues. The retained sequence is limited to the CDR3, 33 bases, with the frame set at the first base. Taken from the germline V gene, the CDR1 and CDR2 loops are MDHEN and SYDVKM. This CDR3, with the reference TRBV28 and TRBJ1-5 proteins standing in past its ends, gives the full variable domain DVKVTQSSRYLVKRTGEKVFLECVQDMDHENMFWYRQDPGLGLRLIYFSYDVKMKEKGDIPEGYSVSREKKERFSLILESASTNQTSMYLCASSPSRPQHFGDGTRLSIL.